The 20 T cell receptor beta chains below come from one sample, sequenced in a study of T cell responses to AZD1222 COVID-19 vaccine. Using immunoSEQ multiplex PCR, the repertoire was profiled, and TCRdb retains in-frame clones only, with some absent. Among around 100,000 clones listed, 80% to 90% were seen once. The source was peripheral blood, collected on day 0 of AZD1222 vaccination. The receptors come from an adult in good health.

The chain joins TRBV12-3 or TRBV12-4 to TRBJ1-4; 7 nucleotides align to TRBD1. The V gene end was trimmed by 6 bases and the J gene end by 8 bases; junction bases not matched to a gene: 6. CDR3 length equals 13 residues. The CDR3 region is CASRPGTVEKLFF. Written as DNA, the CDR3 is TGTGCCAGCAGACCGGGGACAGTGGAAAAACTGTTTTTT.

This clone is a singleton in its sample. The chain has TRBV3-1 (or the pseudogene TRBV3-2) and TRBJ2-7; 9 nucleotides match TRBD1. Germline V gene data show CDR1 as LGHDT and CDR2 as YNNKEL (reference sequence). V shed 3 bases, J shed 4 bases, and the junction held 10 bases outside the gene matches. CDR3 length equals 16 residues. The CDR3 bases are TGTGCCAGCAGCCAGGACTGGGACAGGGTATCGTACGAGCAGTACTTC. This sequence encodes CASSQDWDRVSYEQYF.

This chain links TRBV4-2 with TRBJ2-1; D is uncertain. Trimming took off 1 base at V and 10 bases at J, with 8 bases between the two ends. Looked up from germline, CDR1 is LGHNA and CDR2 is YNFKEQ. CDR3 size: 12 residues. CDR3 residues: CASSQGMTEQFF. CDR3 bases: TGTGCCAGCAGCCAAGGTATGACCGAGCAGTTCTTC.

CDR3 coding DNA: TGCGCCAGCAGCCGAACAGGGAACTATGGCTACACCTTC. Translation gives CASSRTGNYGYTF. The V call is TRBV4-1, the J call TRBJ1-2; D might be TRBD1 (6 bases). This CDR3 spans 13 amino acids. Germline V gives CDR1 MGHRA, CDR2 YSYEKL. V lost 4 bases and J lost 2, with 8 bases in between.

The chain's CDR3 is CASSSSLGTGELFF. In nucleotides, the CDR3 is TGTGCCAGCAGTTCCTCTCTAGGGACCGGGGAGCTGTTTTTT. The V call is TRBV6-5, the J call TRBJ2-2; D gene unclear. This CDR3 contains 14 residues. V lost 4 bases to trimming and J lost 5 bases, with 11 bases between them. Germline V gene sequence: CDR1 MNHEY, CDR2 SVGAGI.

J is TRBJ1-1 and V is TRBV5-1; possibly TRBD1 for D (6 bases). Trimming left V 3 bases short and J 11 bases short, with 23 bases between. This CDR3 is 15 amino acids long. The germline V gene has CDR1 SGHRS and CDR2 YFSETQ. CDR3 sequence: CASSWDGTPPNSAFF. The CDR3, as DNA: TGCGCCAGCAGCTGGGACGGGACACCCCCCAATTCGGCTTTCTTT.

The chain links TRBV5-4 to TRBJ2-1, with D unclear. Per the germline V gene, CDR1 is SGHNT and CDR2 is YYREEE (reference sequence). The length of the CDR3 is 15 residues. V lost 0 bases and J 8 bases, leaving 15 bases between the germline ends. The CDR3 is CASSLEVIPRDEQFF. In nucleotides, the CDR3 is TGTGCCAGCAGCTTGGAGGTGATCCCACGCGATGAGCAGTTCTTC.

This chain links TRBV6-2 or TRBV6-3 with TRBJ2-7, with D unclear. The length of the CDR3 is 12 residues. The germline V and J ends were trimmed by 6 bases and 1 base, with 7 bases remaining between them. Germline V CDR1 and CDR2: MNHEY, SVGEGT. The CDR3 DNA is TGTGCCAGCAGCGTAACATCCTACGAGCAGTACTTC. Residues: CASSVTSYEQYF.

The genes are TRBV3-1 (or the pseudogene TRBV3-2) and TRBJ1-1, with 9 bases that match TRBD1. The V gene end was trimmed by 5 bases and the J gene end by 5 bases; junction bases not matched to a gene: 6. CDR1 LGHDT and CDR2 YNNKEL come from the germline V gene (reference sequence). The CDR3 contains 14 residues. The CDR3 DNA is TGTGCCAGCAGCTACACAGGGGGCCGGACTGAAGCTTTCTTT. Translating gives CASSYTGGRTEAFF.

DNA for the CDR3: TGTGCCAGCAGCCCCTCACCAAACTATGGCTACACCTTC. Translated, it gives CASSPSPNYGYTF. The chain employs TRBV7-3 and TRBJ1-2; D call uncertain. CDR3 length: 13 residues. V shed 5 bases and J shed 2 bases, with 9 bases lying between them. The V gene's germline CDR1 is SGHTA and CDR2 FQGTGA.

This clone came up a few times. This chain links TRBV6-5 with TRBJ1-3; tentatively, D is TRBD1 (5 bases). The V and J ends lost 7 bases and 0 bases respectively, with 13 bases between them. The germline CDR1 and CDR2 sequences are MNHEY and SVGAGI. This CDR3 comprises 15 residues. In DNA form, the CDR3 reads TGTGCCAGCATGGGGGGGGTTCCCTCTGGAAACACCATATATTTT. Its protein is CASMGGVPSGNTIYF.

This chain links TRBV7-9 with TRBJ1-5; D gene unclear. The ends were cut back, 3 bases at V and 3 bases at J, with 9 bases in the middle. Germline-derived CDR1 and CDR2 are SEHNR and FQNEAQ (reference sequence). The CDR3 runs 14 residues. The CDR3 is CASSLPGINQPQHF. The CDR3 DNA reads TGTGCCAGCAGCTTGCCGGGGATCAATCAGCCCCAGCATTTT. Full variable domain (remainder filled in from reference TRBV7-9 and TRBJ1-5): DTGVSQNPRHKITKRGQNVTFRCDPISEHNRLYWYRQTLGQGPEFLTYFQNEAQLEKSRLLSDRFSAERPKGSFSTLEIQRTEQGDSAMYLCASSLPGINQPQHFGDGTRLSIL.

This clone was seen a few times. One end of the junction fails to match germline, which may point to a read error. The rearrangement joins TRBV7-9 to TRBJ2-1; TRBD2 matches at 7 bases. The CDR3 sequence is 13 residues long. Germline V lookup: CDR1 SEHNR, CDR2 FQNEAQ (reference sequence). CDR3 nucleotide sequence: TGTGCCAGCAGCTTACCGGATAGCGGGTGGGGGATCTTC. This translates into CASSLPDSGWGIF.

This CDR3 is CASSEREDFEQYF. The CDR3 DNA reads as TGTGCCAGCAGCGAGCGGGAGGACTTCGAGCAGTACTTC. V is TRBV12-3 or TRBV12-4 and J is TRBJ2-7, with 9 nucleotides matching TRBD2. The CDR3 consists of 13 residues. J gave up 6 bases and V 6 bases, and 6 bases lay outside the gene matches.

Here the CDR3 DNA reads TGTGCCACCAGGCCCAGTTCCGGGGAGACCCAGTACTTC. Residues: CATRPSSGETQYF. The genes are TRBV24-1 and TRBJ2-5, with D hard to call. The germline V and J ends were trimmed by 7 bases and 5 bases, with 13 bases remaining between them. Germline V lookup: CDR1 KGHDR, CDR2 SFDVKD. The CDR3 runs to 13 residues.

The chain employs TRBV4-3 and TRBJ1-2; D is possibly TRBD1 (6 bases). Per germline, CDR1 LGHNA and CDR2 YSLEER. Trimming cost V 5 bases and J 7 bases, with 8 bases left between them. This CDR3 has 11 amino acids. DNA for the CDR3: TGCGCCAGCAGCGACAGGTCTGGCTACACCTTC. Its translation is CASSDRSGYTF.

The chain has TRBV6-2 or TRBV6-3 and TRBJ2-2; D perhaps matches TRBD1 (6 bases). The V end was cut by 4 bases, the J end by 6 bases, with 18 bases between. CDR1 is MNHEY, CDR2 SVGEGT, per germline. This CDR3 spans 16 amino acids. CDR3 sequence reads: CASSSAPQGIAGELFF. The CDR3 region has the DNA TGTGCCAGCAGTTCCGCCCCGCAGGGGATTGCCGGGGAGCTGTTTTTT.

The chain is built from TRBV6-2 or TRBV6-3 and TRBJ1-5; the match to TRBD1 covers 7 bases. The CDR3 spans 15 residues. Germline assignment: CDR1 MNHEY and CDR2 SVGEGT. V trimming: 5 bases; J trimming: 7 bases; junction bases outside the gene matches: 11. The CDR3 nucleotides are TGTGCCAGCAGTCCCTTGCAACAGGGGTCGCAGCCCCAGCATTTT. Encoded protein: CASSPLQQGSQPQHF.

This clone has just one count. The chain has TRBV18 and TRBJ2-2; a weak D match, TRBD1 (6 bases). Trimming took off 3 bases at V and 7 bases at J, with 15 bases between the two ends. CDR1 and CDR2 from the germline V gene are KGHSH and LQKENI. CDR3 length equals 15 residues. In DNA, the CDR3 is TGTGCCAGCTCACCTTACAGGGAAAAGAGCGGGGAGCTGTTTTTT. Translating it yields CASSPYREKSGELFF. Together with reference TRBV18 and TRBJ2-2, the CDR3 gives the full variable domain: NAGVMQNPRHLVRRRGQEARLRCSPMKGHSHVYWYRQLPEEGLKFMVYLQKENIIDESGMPKERFSAEFPKEGPSILRIQQVVRGDSAAYFCASSPYREKSGELFFGEGSRLTVL.

In DNA form, the CDR3 reads TGTGCCAGCAGTTTCGCAGGGGGATACTATGGCTACACCTTC. As protein: CASSFAGGYYGYTF. The V gene is TRBV27, the J gene TRBJ1-2, with 7 bases that match TRBD1. This CDR3 is 14 amino acids long. Germline V gene lookup returns CDR1 MNHEY and CDR2 SMNVEV (reference sequence). Trimming cost V 3 bases and J 3 bases; bases outside gene matches: 4.